A selection of T cell receptor beta chains follows, all from one sample in a study of T cell responses to AZD1222 COVID-19 vaccine. TCRdb's copy holds only in-frame clones and misses some; the assay was immunoSEQ multiplex PCR. In the table there are 72,000 or so clones, 87% of which are singletons. Source: peripheral blood, taken on day 0 of AZD1222 vaccination. The receptors were gathered from an adult in good health. The CDR3 runs from the conserved cysteine through the conserved F or W. The D gene is left open where the match is weak. Where a row states a size, it is once, few, many or the class of an expanded clone; other rows omit it.

cdr3_length: 17
d_call: .
j_call: TRBJ2-2
v_call: TRBV3-1/TRBV3-2
clone_size: .
cdr3_nt: TGTGCCAGCAGCCAAGATCGGAGGCGGTTCAACACCGGGGAGCTGTTTTTT
cdr3_aa: CASSQDRRRFNTGELFF

cdr3_length: 14
d_call: .
j_call: TRBJ1-3
v_call: TRBV9
clone_size: .
cdr3_nt: TGTGCCAGCAGCACCCGACAGGATGTCGGGACCATATATTTT
cdr3_aa: CASSTRQDVGTIYF

cdr3_length: 16
d_call: .
j_call: TRBJ1-6
v_call: TRBV27
clone_size: .
cdr3_nt: TGTGCCAGCAGTTTATTTAGTGGAGGCGGGGCTTCACCCCTCCACTTT
cdr3_aa: CASSLFSGGGASPLHF

cdr3_length: 15
d_call: .
j_call: TRBJ1-1
v_call: TRBV5-5
clone_size: .
cdr3_nt: TGTGCCAGCAGCGTAACCGGGACCCAGAACACTGAAGCTTTCTTT
cdr3_aa: CASSVTGTQNTEAFF

cdr3_length: 16
d_call: .
j_call: TRBJ2-1
v_call: TRBV7-9
clone_size: .
cdr3_nt: TGTGCCAGCAGCTCTGGGTCCGGTAGGAGACACAATGAGCAGTTCTTC
cdr3_aa: CASSSGSGRRHNEQFF

cdr3_length: 13
d_call: .
j_call: TRBJ2-5
v_call: TRBV10-3
clone_size: .
cdr3_nt: TGTGCCGCAGCGGTAGACTCCCAAGAGACCCAGTACTTC
cdr3_aa: CAAAVDSQETQYF

cdr3_length: 16
d_call: .
j_call: TRBJ1-2
v_call: TRBV28
clone_size: .
cdr3_nt: TGTGCCAGCAGCCACGGGAAGGGAGGGGGTACGAAAGGCTACACCTTC
cdr3_aa: CASSHGKGGGTKGYTF

cdr3_length: 16
d_call: .
j_call: TRBJ1-5
v_call: TRBV7-2
clone_size: .
cdr3_nt: TGTGCCAGCAGCCTAGGGGCACCAATATTAAATCAGCCCCAGCATTTT
cdr3_aa: CASSLGAPILNQPQHF

cdr3_length: 16
d_call: .
j_call: TRBJ2-2
v_call: TRBV3-1/TRBV3-2
clone_size: .
cdr3_nt: TGTGCCAGCAGCCAATGGGCGTCCGCGAACACCGGGGAGCTGTTTTTT
cdr3_aa: CASSQWASANTGELFF

cdr3_length: 11
d_call: .
j_call: TRBJ2-4
v_call: TRBV19
clone_size: .
cdr3_nt: TGTGCCAGTAGTATAGAGGGCATTCAGTACTTC
cdr3_aa: CASSIEGIQYF

cdr3_length: 11
d_call: .
j_call: TRBJ1-2
v_call: TRBV20-1
clone_size: .
cdr3_nt: TGCAGTGCTCTGGCAGACTATGGCTACACCTTC
cdr3_aa: CSALADYGYTF

cdr3_length: 13
d_call: TRBD1
j_call: TRBJ1-1
v_call: TRBV6-6
clone_size: .
cdr3_nt: TGTGCCAGCAGTCAAGAGACAGGGAGGGGAGCTTTCTTT
cdr3_aa: CASSQETGRGAFF

cdr3_length: 17
d_call: .
j_call: TRBJ1-6
v_call: TRBV9
clone_size: .
cdr3_nt: TGTGCCAGCAGCGAGGGGGGCGGGAACTCCTATAATTCACCCCTCCACTTT
cdr3_aa: CASSEGGGNSYNSPLHF

cdr3_length: 14
d_call: TRBD2
j_call: TRBJ2-1
v_call: TRBV28
clone_size: .
cdr3_nt: TGTGCCAGCAGTACTACTAGCGGGTTCAATGAGCAGTTCTTC
cdr3_aa: CASSTTSGFNEQFF

cdr3_length: 16
d_call: .
j_call: TRBJ2-3
v_call: TRBV9
clone_size: .
cdr3_nt: TGTGCCAGCAGCGTAGCTGATGGGACCAGCACAGATACGCAGTATTTT
cdr3_aa: CASSVADGTSTDTQYF

cdr3_length: 15
d_call: .
j_call: TRBJ2-1
v_call: TRBV4-3
clone_size: .
cdr3_nt: TGCGCCAGCAGCCAAGTTTGGGGACCGCAATACGAGCAGTTCTTC
cdr3_aa: CASSQVWGPQYEQFF

cdr3_length: 13
d_call: TRBD1
j_call: TRBJ1-1
v_call: TRBV7-2
clone_size: .
cdr3_nt: TGTGCCAGCAGTCTGGACAGGGTCGCTGAAGCTTTCTTT
cdr3_aa: CASSLDRVAEAFF

cdr3_length: 13
d_call: .
j_call: TRBJ1-3
v_call: TRBV9
clone_size: .
cdr3_nt: TGTGCCAGCAGCGTACGGGGAGAGGGCACCATATATTTT
cdr3_aa: CASSVRGEGTIYF

cdr3_length: 15
d_call: TRBD1
j_call: TRBJ1-2
v_call: TRBV6-7
clone_size: .
cdr3_nt: TGTGCCAGCAGTTGCCGGGACAGCCTTGACTATGGCTACACCTTC
cdr3_aa: CASSCRDSLDYGYTF

cdr3_length: 13
d_call: .
j_call: TRBJ2-7
v_call: TRBV7-9
clone_size: .
cdr3_nt: TGTGCCAGCAGTCATTTAGAGAGGGGCGAGCAGTACTTC
cdr3_aa: CASSHLERGEQYF

cdr3_length: 16
d_call: .
j_call: TRBJ1-1
v_call: TRBV28
clone_size: .
cdr3_nt: TGTGCCAGCAGTCTACCGGGACCGATGAAGAACGCTGAAGCTTTCTTT
cdr3_aa: CASSLPGPMKNAEAFF

cdr3_length: 15
d_call: TRBD1
j_call: TRBJ2-5
v_call: TRBV7-7
clone_size: .
cdr3_nt: TGTGCCAGCAGCGCCGGGACAGGGGGCCAAGAGACCCAGTACTTC
cdr3_aa: CASSAGTGGQETQYF

cdr3_length: 14
d_call: .
j_call: TRBJ1-4
v_call: TRBV24-1
clone_size: few
cdr3_nt: TGTGCCACCAGCTATATGGACCCAGGGGAAAAACTGTTTTTT
cdr3_aa: CATSYMDPGEKLFF

cdr3_length: 16
d_call: TRBD2
j_call: TRBJ2-1
v_call: TRBV7-8
clone_size: .
cdr3_nt: TGTGCCAGCAGCTCTAGGCGACTAGCGGGGTACAATGAGCAGTTCTTC
cdr3_aa: CASSSRRLAGYNEQFF

cdr3_length: 15
d_call: TRBD1
j_call: TRBJ1-1
v_call: TRBV13
clone_size: .
cdr3_nt: TGTGCCAGCAGCCCCACGGACAGGGGGAACACTGAAGCTTTCTTT
cdr3_aa: CASSPTDRGNTEAFF

cdr3_length: 15
d_call: TRBD2
j_call: TRBJ2-2
v_call: TRBV5-1
clone_size: .
cdr3_nt: TGCGCCAGCAGCGTGCGGACTAGCGGGACCGGGGAGCTGTTTTTT
cdr3_aa: CASSVRTSGTGELFF

cdr3_length: 11
d_call: .
j_call: TRBJ2-7
v_call: TRBV6-2/TRBV6-3
clone_size: .
cdr3_nt: TGTGCCAGCAGTTCGAACTACGAGCAGTACTTC
cdr3_aa: CASSSNYEQYF